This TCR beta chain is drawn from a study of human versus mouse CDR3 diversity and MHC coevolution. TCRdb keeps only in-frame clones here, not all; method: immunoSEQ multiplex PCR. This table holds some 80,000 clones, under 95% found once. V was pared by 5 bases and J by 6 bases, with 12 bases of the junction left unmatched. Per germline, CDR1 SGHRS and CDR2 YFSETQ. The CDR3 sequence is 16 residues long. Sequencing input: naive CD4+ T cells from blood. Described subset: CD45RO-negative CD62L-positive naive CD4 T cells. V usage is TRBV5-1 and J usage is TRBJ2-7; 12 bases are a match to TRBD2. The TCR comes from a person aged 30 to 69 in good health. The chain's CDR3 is CASSQTSGRSFIEQYF. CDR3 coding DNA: TGCGCCAGCAGTCAAACTAGCGGGAGGTCTTTCATCGAGCAGTACTTC.